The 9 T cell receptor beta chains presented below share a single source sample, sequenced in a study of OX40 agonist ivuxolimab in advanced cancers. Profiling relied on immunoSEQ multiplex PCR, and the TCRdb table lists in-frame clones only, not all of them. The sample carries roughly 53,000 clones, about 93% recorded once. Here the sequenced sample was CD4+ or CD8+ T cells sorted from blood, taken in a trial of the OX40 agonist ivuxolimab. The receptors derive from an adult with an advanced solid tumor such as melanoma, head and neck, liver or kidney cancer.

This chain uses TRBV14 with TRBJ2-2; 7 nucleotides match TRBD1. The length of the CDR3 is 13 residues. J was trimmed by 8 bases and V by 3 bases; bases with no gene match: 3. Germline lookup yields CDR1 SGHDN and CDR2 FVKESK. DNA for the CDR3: TGTGCCAGCAGCCACAGGGGGAGTGGGGAGCTGTTTTTT. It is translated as CASSHRGSGELFF.

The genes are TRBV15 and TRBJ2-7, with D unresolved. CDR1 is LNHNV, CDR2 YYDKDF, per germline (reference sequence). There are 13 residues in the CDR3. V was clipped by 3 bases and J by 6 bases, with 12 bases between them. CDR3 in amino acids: CATSSSTRTEQYF. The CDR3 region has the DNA TGTGCCACCAGCAGTTCGACCCGGACCGAGCAGTACTTC. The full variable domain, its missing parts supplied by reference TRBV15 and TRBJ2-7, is DAMVIQNPRYQVTQFGKPVTLSCSQTLNHNVMYWYQQKSSQAPKLLFHYYDKDFNNEADTPDNFQSRRPNTSFCFLDIRSPGLGDTAMYLCATSSSTRTEQYFGPGTRLTVT.

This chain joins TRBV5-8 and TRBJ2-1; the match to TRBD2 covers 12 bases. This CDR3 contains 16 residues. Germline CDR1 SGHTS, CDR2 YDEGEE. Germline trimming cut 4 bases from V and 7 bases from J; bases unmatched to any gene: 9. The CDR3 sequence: CASSILGLAGSNEQFF. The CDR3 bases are TGTGCCAGCAGCATCCTCGGACTAGCGGGAAGTAATGAGCAGTTCTTC.

Here the CDR3 DNA reads TGTGCCAGTAGAACGCATGCTAGCGGGAGAGGTGAGCAGTTCTTC. It specifies CASRTHASGRGEQFF. This chain connects TRBV19 to TRBJ2-1; 10 bases are a match to TRBD2. Germline trimming cut 6 bases from V and 9 bases from J; bases unmatched to any gene: 11. Per the germline V gene, CDR1 is LNHDA and CDR2 is SQIVND (reference sequence). This CDR3 is built from 15 residues. The variable domain in full, completed from reference TRBV19 and TRBJ2-1, reads DGGITQSPKYLFRKEGQNVTLSCEQNLNHDAMYWYRQDPGQGLRLIYYSQIVNDFQKGDIAEGYSVSREKKESFPLTVTSAQKNPTAFYLCASRTHASGRGEQFFGPGTRLTVL.

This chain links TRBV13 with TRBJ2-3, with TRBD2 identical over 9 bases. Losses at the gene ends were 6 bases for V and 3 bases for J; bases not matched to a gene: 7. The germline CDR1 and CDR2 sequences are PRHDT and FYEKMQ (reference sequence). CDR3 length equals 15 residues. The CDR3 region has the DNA TGTGCCAGCAGATCACTAGCGGGCGATACAGATACGCAGTATTTT. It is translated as CASRSLAGDTDTQYF.

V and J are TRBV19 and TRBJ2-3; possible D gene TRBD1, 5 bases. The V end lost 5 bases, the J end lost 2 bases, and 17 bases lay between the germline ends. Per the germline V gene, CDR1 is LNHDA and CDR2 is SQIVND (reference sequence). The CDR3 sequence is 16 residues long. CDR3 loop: CASSLGAPQPTDTQYF. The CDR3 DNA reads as TGTGCCAGTAGTCTAGGGGCCCCCCAACCCACAGATACGCAGTATTTT.

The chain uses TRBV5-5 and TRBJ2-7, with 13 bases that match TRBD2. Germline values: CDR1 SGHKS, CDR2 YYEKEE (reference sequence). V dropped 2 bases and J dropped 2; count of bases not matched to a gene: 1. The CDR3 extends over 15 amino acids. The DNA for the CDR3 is TGTGCCAGCAGCTTCACTAGCGGGAGGGCCTACGAGCAGTACTTC. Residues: CASSFTSGRAYEQYF. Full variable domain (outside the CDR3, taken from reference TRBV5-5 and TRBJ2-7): DAGVTQSPTHLIKTRGQQVTLRCSPISGHKSVSWYQQVLGQGPQFIFQYYEKEERGRGNFPDRFSARQFPNYSSELNVNALLLGDSALYLCASSFTSGRAYEQYFGPGTRLTVT.

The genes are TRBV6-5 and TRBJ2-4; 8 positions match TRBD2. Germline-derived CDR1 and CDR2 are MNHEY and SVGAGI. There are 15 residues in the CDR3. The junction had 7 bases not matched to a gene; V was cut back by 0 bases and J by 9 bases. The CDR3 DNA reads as TGTGCCAGCAGTTACTCTCCGGGACTAGGGGGCATTCAGTACTTC. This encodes CASSYSPGLGGIQYF.

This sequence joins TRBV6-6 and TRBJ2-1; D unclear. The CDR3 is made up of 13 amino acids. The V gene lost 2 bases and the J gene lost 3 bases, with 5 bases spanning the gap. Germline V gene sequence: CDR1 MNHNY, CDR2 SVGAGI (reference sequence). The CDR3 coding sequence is TGTGCCAGCAGTTACACTCTCTACAATGAGCAGTTCTTC. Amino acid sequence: CASSYTLYNEQFF.